Listed below are T cell receptor beta chains from one sample, sequenced in a study of T cell responses to AZD1222 COVID-19 vaccine. Assay: immunoSEQ multiplex PCR; the TCRdb copy retains only in-frame clones and omits some. The table has 150,000 to 200,000 clones, about nine tenths seen once. The sequencing here drew on peripheral blood, taken on day 0 of AZD1222 vaccination. The origin of the receptors is an adult in good health. Each CDR3 is given with its conserved first and last residue. Fields, in order: D gene, J gene, V gene, clone size, CDR3 protein, CDR3 DNA. The D gene is left open where the match is weak. Size is stated for part of the rows, as once, few or many counts, or as a class when the clone is expanded.

d_call: TRBD1; j_call: TRBJ1-2; v_call: TRBV7-9; clone_size: once; cdr3_aa: CASSTGTGGFGYTF; cdr3_nt: TGTGCCAGCAGCACGGGGACAGGGGGGTTTGGCTACACCTTC
d_call: -; j_call: TRBJ2-3; v_call: TRBV4-3; clone_size: -; cdr3_aa: CASSQNRRQYF; cdr3_nt: TGCGCCAGCAGCCAAAATAGACGACAGTATTTT
d_call: -; j_call: TRBJ1-1; v_call: TRBV7-2; clone_size: -; cdr3_aa: CASSVDTRTEAFF; cdr3_nt: TGTGCCAGCAGCGTTGACACTCGCACTGAAGCTTTCTTT
d_call: -; j_call: TRBJ1-4; v_call: TRBV4-1; clone_size: -; cdr3_aa: CASSQFFNPLRGFNEKLFF; cdr3_nt: TGCGCCAGCAGCCAATTTTTTAATCCTTTACGGGGGTTTAATGAAAAACTGTTTTTT
d_call: -; j_call: TRBJ1-2; v_call: TRBV2; clone_size: -; cdr3_aa: CASRPRTETFYGYTF; cdr3_nt: TGTGCCAGCAGGCCGAGGACCGAGACCTTCTATGGCTACACCTTC
d_call: TRBD1; j_call: TRBJ1-1; v_call: TRBV7-3; clone_size: -; cdr3_aa: CASSADRHTEAFF; cdr3_nt: TGTGCCAGCAGCGCGGACAGGCACACTGAAGCTTTCTTT
d_call: TRBD1; j_call: TRBJ1-2; v_call: TRBV4-2; clone_size: -; cdr3_aa: CASSQDPGQGALGYTF; cdr3_nt: TGTGCCAGCAGCCAAGACCCGGGACAGGGGGCGCTTGGCTACACCTTC
d_call: TRBD2; j_call: TRBJ2-7; v_call: TRBV6-5; clone_size: -; cdr3_aa: CATSGGDSYEQYF; cdr3_nt: TGTGCCACTAGCGGGGGGGACTCCTACGAGCAGTACTTC
d_call: -; j_call: TRBJ2-7; v_call: TRBV6-1; clone_size: -; cdr3_aa: CASSDPRGGPSYEQYF; cdr3_nt: TGTGCCAGCAGTGATCCGAGGGGGGGACCCTCCTACGAGCAGTACTTC
d_call: TRBD1; j_call: TRBJ2-1; v_call: TRBV29-1; clone_size: once; cdr3_aa: CSVAGGGEQFF; cdr3_nt: TGCAGCGTTGCAGGGGGCGGTGAGCAGTTCTTC
d_call: -; j_call: TRBJ1-4; v_call: TRBV3-1/TRBV3-2; clone_size: -; cdr3_aa: CASSQERRKLFF; cdr3_nt: TGTGCCAGCAGCCAAGAACGGCGAAAACTGTTTTTT
d_call: -; j_call: TRBJ1-4; v_call: TRBV30; clone_size: -; cdr3_aa: CASRPSYNEKLFF; cdr3_nt: TGTGCGTCACGACCATCCTATAATGAAAAACTGTTTTTT
d_call: -; j_call: TRBJ1-6; v_call: TRBV28; clone_size: -; cdr3_aa: CASSLKRAPLHF; cdr3_nt: TGTGCCAGCAGTTTAAAGAGAGCACCCCTCCACTTT
d_call: -; j_call: TRBJ1-2; v_call: TRBV30; clone_size: once; cdr3_aa: CAWSVGGDYGYTF; cdr3_nt: TGTGCCTGGAGTGTAGGGGGGGACTATGGCTACACCTTC
d_call: -; j_call: TRBJ2-1; v_call: TRBV7-2; clone_size: -; cdr3_aa: CASSLGSGSRNEQFF; cdr3_nt: TGTGCCAGCAGCTTAGGATCAGGGTCAAGAAATGAGCAGTTCTTC
d_call: -; j_call: TRBJ2-7; v_call: TRBV5-6; clone_size: -; cdr3_aa: CASSSRGEQYF; cdr3_nt: TGTGCCAGCAGCTCCAGAGGGGAGCAGTACTTC
d_call: -; j_call: TRBJ1-1; v_call: TRBV27; clone_size: -; cdr3_aa: CATRQGRNTEAFF; cdr3_nt: TGTGCCACACGGCAGGGGCGGAACACTGAAGCTTTCTTT
d_call: -; j_call: TRBJ1-4; v_call: TRBV12-1; clone_size: -; cdr3_aa: CASSFAPRTATNEKLFF; cdr3_nt: TGTGCCAGCAGCTTTGCCCCTCGGACAGCAACTAATGAAAAACTGTTTTTT
d_call: TRBD1; j_call: TRBJ1-1; v_call: TRBV19; clone_size: -; cdr3_aa: CASGDSEAFF; cdr3_nt: TGTGCCAGTGGGGACAGTGAAGCTTTCTTT
d_call: -; j_call: TRBJ2-7; v_call: TRBV7-2; clone_size: -; cdr3_aa: CASSLARDRFSYEQYF; cdr3_nt: TGTGCCAGCAGCTTAGCGCGGGACAGATTCTCCTACGAGCAGTACTTC
d_call: -; j_call: TRBJ2-3; v_call: TRBV7-3; clone_size: -; cdr3_aa: CASSLIRGLSDTQYF; cdr3_nt: TGTGCCAGCAGCTTAATCCGGGGATTGTCAGATACGCAGTATTTT
d_call: -; j_call: TRBJ2-1; v_call: TRBV4-1; clone_size: -; cdr3_aa: CASSQEVAWGLSSYNEQFF; cdr3_nt: TGCGCCAGCAGCCAAGAGGTCGCTTGGGGGCTTAGCTCCTACAATGAGCAGTTCTTC
d_call: -; j_call: TRBJ1-6; v_call: TRBV4-3; clone_size: -; cdr3_aa: CASSQDRQPSTLHF; cdr3_nt: TGCGCCAGCAGCCAAGATCGTCAACCTTCAACCCTCCACTTT
d_call: -; j_call: TRBJ1-4; v_call: TRBV28; clone_size: -; cdr3_aa: CASSSGPTGMFF; cdr3_nt: TGTGCCAGCAGTTCAGGACCCACTGGAATGTTTTTT
d_call: -; j_call: TRBJ2-7; v_call: TRBV29-1; clone_size: -; cdr3_aa: CSVAGIGSTYEQYF; cdr3_nt: TGCAGCGTTGCGGGGATTGGGTCCACCTACGAGCAGTACTTC
d_call: TRBD1; j_call: TRBJ2-7; v_call: TRBV29-1; clone_size: -; cdr3_aa: CSVGQGTLWEQYF; cdr3_nt: TGCAGCGTTGGACAGGGGACCCTGTGGGAGCAGTACTTC
d_call: -; j_call: TRBJ2-2; v_call: TRBV3-1/TRBV3-2; clone_size: -; cdr3_aa: CASSQGDPGPGELFF; cdr3_nt: TGTGCCAGCAGCCAAGGTGACCCGGGCCCCGGGGAGCTGTTTTTT
d_call: TRBD1; j_call: TRBJ1-3; v_call: TRBV9; clone_size: -; cdr3_aa: CASRGDRAVSSGNTIYF; cdr3_nt: TGTGCCAGCAGAGGGGACAGGGCCGTTAGCTCTGGAAACACCATATATTTT
d_call: -; j_call: TRBJ1-1; v_call: TRBV28; clone_size: -; cdr3_aa: CASSSQNTEAFF; cdr3_nt: TGTGCCAGCAGTTCCCAGAACACTGAAGCTTTCTTT
d_call: -; j_call: TRBJ2-7; v_call: TRBV27; clone_size: -; cdr3_aa: CASSVMGGHQYF; cdr3_nt: TGTGCCAGCAGTGTTATGGGGGGTCATCAGTACTTC
d_call: -; j_call: TRBJ1-3; v_call: TRBV5-4; clone_size: -; cdr3_aa: CASSRGLISSGNTIYF; cdr3_nt: TGTGCCAGCAGCCGGGGACTGATAAGCTCTGGAAACACCATATATTTT
d_call: TRBD1; j_call: TRBJ1-4; v_call: TRBV19; clone_size: -; cdr3_aa: CASSLQGEKLFF; cdr3_nt: TGTGCCAGTAGTCTACAGGGGGAAAAACTGTTTTTT
d_call: -; j_call: TRBJ1-5; v_call: TRBV5-1; clone_size: -; cdr3_aa: CASSLAGFGNQPQHF; cdr3_nt: TGCGCCAGCAGCTTGGCCGGATTTGGGAATCAGCCCCAGCATTTT
d_call: -; j_call: TRBJ1-5; v_call: TRBV27; clone_size: -; cdr3_aa: CASSVNRENQPQHF; cdr3_nt: TGTGCCAGCAGTGTGAACAGGGAAAATCAGCCCCAGCATTTT
d_call: TRBD1; j_call: TRBJ2-1; v_call: TRBV25-1; clone_size: -; cdr3_aa: CASRGTGRNEQFF; cdr3_nt: TGTGCCAGCAGGGGGACAGGGCGCAATGAGCAGTTCTTC
d_call: TRBD2; j_call: TRBJ2-7; v_call: TRBV4-2; clone_size: once; cdr3_aa: CASSQEGGREDEQYF; cdr3_nt: TGTGCCAGCAGCCAAGAAGGCGGGAGGGAGGACGAGCAGTACTTC
d_call: -; j_call: TRBJ2-1; v_call: TRBV19; clone_size: -; cdr3_aa: CASSNQVNEQFF; cdr3_nt: TGTGCCAGTAGTAACCAAGTTAATGAGCAGTTCTTC
d_call: TRBD2; j_call: TRBJ2-2; v_call: TRBV5-1; clone_size: -; cdr3_aa: CASSSGGLSYSVTGELFF; cdr3_nt: TGCGCCAGCAGCTCGGGGGGACTGTCTTACTCCGTCACCGGGGAGCTGTTTTTT
d_call: -; j_call: TRBJ2-2; v_call: TRBV28; clone_size: -; cdr3_aa: CASSLGGGAHGELFF; cdr3_nt: TGTGCCAGCAGTTTAGGTGGGGGCGCCCACGGGGAGCTGTTTTTT
d_call: -; j_call: TRBJ1-3; v_call: TRBV21-1; clone_size: -; cdr3_aa: CASSSRDRPDSGNTIYF; cdr3_nt: TGTGCCAGCAGCAGCCGAGACAGGCCCGACTCTGGAAACACCATATATTTT
d_call: TRBD1; j_call: TRBJ1-2; v_call: TRBV5-6; clone_size: -; cdr3_aa: CASSGPGQGHYGYTF; cdr3_nt: TGTGCCAGCAGCGGACCGGGACAGGGTCACTATGGCTACACCTTC
d_call: -; j_call: TRBJ2-1; v_call: TRBV9; clone_size: -; cdr3_aa: CASSARSSPNEQFF; cdr3_nt: TGTGCCAGCAGCGCCCGGAGCTCCCCCAATGAGCAGTTCTTC